The present TCR beta chain was sequenced within a study of blood T cell repertoires in COVID-19 (dated by TCRdb to 2018 to 2021). Notes on the research overall: Samples covering the acute and convalescent phases of COVID-19 were provided by collaborators in the United States, Italy and Spain. Deeply sampled blood TCRbeta repertoires from subjects exposed to, actively infected with, or recovered from COVID-19 were included in the dataset. Nearly every sample came with metadata listing a de-identified subject ID, COVID-19 status, age in years and sex. The repertoires were made available in a free public database intended to serve as a resource for research on the immune response to SARS-CoV-2. Samples came from the ongoing ImmuneRACE study (first 160 participants) plus 1,254 subjects from 6 global collaborators. The material from the prospective study consisted of cDNA or gDNA derived from T cells, B-cell-depleted T cells, or PBMCs. Where HLA class I and class II types were available, the types were taken from metadata supplied by the sample provider, not from assay-based typing.

TCRbeta CDR3 regions were amplified from genomic DNA by means of the immunoSEQ Assay, a bias-controlled multiplex PCR. The authors processed their data as follows. The number of nucleated cells in each sample was estimated by amplification of reference gene primers within the assay. To quantify the absolute abundance of each unique TCRbeta CDR3 rearrangement, sequence reads were collapsed and filtered. For each sample, productive Simpson clonality was calculated as the square root of Simpson's diversity index over productive rearrangements. Imported from immuneACCESS, the table was reduced by TCRdb to in-frame sequences with V and J called. These copies leave out some clones; in studies compared against another copy, an unresolved V gene accounts for under half, and the cause of the remainder is not known. The DNA gave D and trimming, while V, J and clone size come from that table. Here the sample has 110,000 to 150,000 clones; under 85% occur a single time. 1.5% to 2% of the sample is in the top ten clones.

Enrolling through a virtual design, the prospective study's participants ranged in age from roughly 18 to 89 years and lived across more than 20 United States geographic areas. Cohort assignment in the prospective study relied on participant-reported clinical history from a screening survey and a study questionnaire. A participant counted as exposed if, within 2 weeks of entering the study, that participant had been in contact with someone who had a PCR-confirmed or clinician-diagnosed COVID-19 case. In the prospective study, whole blood, serum and a nasopharyngeal or oropharyngeal swab were collected from each participant by mobile phlebotomists. Prospective study participants could optionally give additional blood draws and questionnaires over an approximately 2-month period. Before DNA extraction, prospective study blood samples were shipped either frozen or at room temperature. The investigation overall reported the following: How much clinical and demographic metadata was included differed by source and by participant, and the metadata was provided uncurated.

About this clone itself: It has no known antigen specificity. No qualities accompany the bases; no much larger clone lies one base away.

The germline V gene supplies CDR1 SGHTA and CDR2 FQGNSA. V is shortened by 0 bases, J by 7 bases, and the region joining them spans 7 bases. Counted from cysteine to phenylalanine, this CDR3 has 13 amino acids. Only the CDR3 part of the read is kept: 39 bases, read in frame from the first base. The clonotype originates from a woman aged 18-35 years who had been exposed to COVID-19. Rearrangement joined TRBV7-2 to TRBJ1-5; no D gene can be assigned with confidence. Input material: PBMCs or T cells enriched from blood (not recorded which). The CDR3 is CASSLAGEQPQHF. The DNA sequence is TGTGCCAGCAGCTTAGCCGGGGAGCAGCCCCAGCATTTT.